This record concerns one TCR beta chain sequence. The V segment lost 6 bases and the J segment 3 bases; nucleotides outside the gene matches: 5. The V gene's germline CDR1 is SGHNT and CDR2 YENEEA. CDR3 size: 14 residues. This entry comes from a study of T cell responses to AZD1222 COVID-19 vaccine. For the study at large: Researchers grouped second doses given at about 4 or about 12 weeks into one pool.

Profiling relied on immunoSEQ multiplex PCR, and the TCRdb table lists in-frame clones only, not all of them. Of about 150,000 clones listed, roughly 91% are singletons. The input for sequencing was peripheral blood, taken on day 0 of AZD1222 vaccination. The chain couples TRBV11-3 to TRBJ1-2; 9 bases line up with TRBD1. This receptor was obtained from an adult in good health. DNA for the CDR3: TGTGCCAGCAGACCGGGACAGGGCGACTATGGCTACACCTTC. This encodes CASRPGQGDYGYTF.